This is a list of T cell receptor beta chains from one sample in a study of T cell responses to AZD1222 COVID-19 vaccine. Some clones are missing from TCRdb's copy, which holds only in-frame ones; the method was immunoSEQ multiplex PCR. The sample carries approximately 120,000 clones, roughly 90% recorded once. The sample consisted of peripheral blood, taken on day 0 of AZD1222 vaccination. The origin of the receptors is an adult in good health. The CDR3 runs from the conserved cysteine through the conserved F or W. A D gene is named only where the DNA matches it firmly. Expanded clones get a size class; other rows say once, few or many, or leave the size out.

V gene	clone size	J gene	D gene	CDR3 length	CDR3 DNA	CDR3 protein
TRBV6-5	once	TRBJ1-1	NA	11	TGTGCCAGCAGGAATACGGGAGCAGCTTTCTTT	CASRNTGAAFF
TRBV29-1	NA	TRBJ2-7	NA	19	TGCAGCGTAATAATGAGCCCCGCCCCGGACCGGGACAAATTATACGAGCAGTACTTC	CSVIMSPAPDRDKLYEQYF
TRBV19	NA	TRBJ1-1	NA	13	TGTGCCAGTAGTCGGGACTTGGAAACTGAAGCTTTCTTT	CASSRDLETEAFF
TRBV9	NA	TRBJ2-3	TRBD1	16	TGTGCCAGCAGTACTTCCGGGACAGGGGCCACAGATACGCAGTATTTT	CASSTSGTGATDTQYF
TRBV9	once	TRBJ2-1	NA	14	TGTGCCAGCAGCGTGATTGGAGGGTACAATGAGCAGTTCTTC	CASSVIGGYNEQFF
TRBV19	NA	TRBJ2-3	NA	13	TGTGCCAGTACCAACCCGGGCACAGATACGCAGTATTTT	CASTNPGTDTQYF
TRBV19	NA	TRBJ1-4	TRBD1	15	TGTGCCAGTAGTTCCTACAGGGGCCTGGATGAAAAACTGTTTTTT	CASSSYRGLDEKLFF
TRBV7-8	once	TRBJ2-1	TRBD2	16	TGTGCCAGCAGCTCCAGACTAGCGGGAGCTCACAATGAGCAGTTCTTC	CASSSRLAGAHNEQFF
TRBV4-1	NA	TRBJ2-7	NA	15	TGCGCCAGCAGTCGGGTAGGGACACCCTCAGGGGAGCAGTACTTC	CASSRVGTPSGEQYF
TRBV9	NA	TRBJ2-1	NA	16	TGTGCCAGCAGCGTAGTTGCGGGAAGCTCCTACAATGAGCAGTTCTTC	CASSVVAGSSYNEQFF
TRBV7-8	NA	TRBJ2-7	NA	17	TGTGCCAGCAGCTTATCGGACTTTACCACCTTCCCCTACGAGCAGTACTTC	CASSLSDFTTFPYEQYF
TRBV2	NA	TRBJ2-3	NA	15	TGTGCCAGCAATGAGAATGGCGGGAGCACAGATACGCAGTATTTT	CASNENGGSTDTQYF
TRBV27	NA	TRBJ2-1	NA	12	TGTGCCAGCAGTTCCGGTTTAATCGGGCAGTTCTTC	CASSSGLIGQFF
TRBV7-2	once	TRBJ1-5	NA	13	TGTGCCAGCAGCTTAAGAGGGAATCAGCCCCAGCATTTT	CASSLRGNQPQHF
TRBV6-5	NA	TRBJ2-1	TRBD1	15	TGTGCCAGCAGCTACCAGGGGGCGATTAGTAATGAGCAGTTCTTC	CASSYQGAISNEQFF
TRBV11-1	NA	TRBJ2-2	NA	13	TGTGCCAGCAGCTTGGAAGGGGCCGGGGAGCTGTTTTTT	CASSLEGAGELFF
TRBV4-1	NA	TRBJ1-4	NA	17	TGCGCCAGCAGCCAAGGCCCCTATAGTAGGCCTAATGAAAAACTGTTTTTT	CASSQGPYSRPNEKLFF
TRBV5-6	NA	TRBJ2-7	TRBD2	14	TGTGCCAGCAGCGCGACTAGCGGGAGTTACGAGCAGTACTTC	CASSATSGSYEQYF
TRBV11-2	NA	TRBJ2-7	TRBD2	16	TGTGCCAGCAGCTCAAAGGGACTAGGGGCTCACTACGAGCAGTACTTC	CASSSKGLGAHYEQYF
TRBV2	NA	TRBJ1-2	TRBD1	16	TGTGCCAGCACCCCAGTGGGGGACAGGGCCGTCTATGGCTACACCTTC	CASTPVGDRAVYGYTF
TRBV21-1	NA	TRBJ2-7	NA	15	TGTGCCAGCAGCAGGGCGAGGGGGGAACCGGGGGAGCAGTACTTC	CASSRARGEPGEQYF
TRBV5-1	NA	TRBJ2-1	TRBD1	15	TGCGCCAGCAGCTTGGGTGTGTCAGGGGGCTATGAGCAGTTCTTC	CASSLGVSGGYEQFF
TRBV10-3	NA	TRBJ1-1	NA	16	TGTGCCATCAGTGACCCCGGGGTGAGGGTTTACACTGAAGCTTTCTTT	CAISDPGVRVYTEAFF
TRBV11-1	few	TRBJ1-1	NA	13	TGTGCCAGCACCATCCAGGCGAACACTGAAGCTTTCTTT	CASTIQANTEAFF
TRBV5-4	few	TRBJ2-1	TRBD2	17	TGTGCCAGCAGCTTGGGGGCTAGCGGGAGCAGGTACAATGAGCAGTTCTTC	CASSLGASGSRYNEQFF
TRBV30	NA	TRBJ1-2	TRBD1	16	TGTGCCTGGAGTGTCCGCAGGGGGCTTACTAACTATGGCTACACCTTC	CAWSVRRGLTNYGYTF
TRBV27	NA	TRBJ2-7	NA	14	TGTGCCAGCAGTTTAGGACCCTTCCCATACGAGCAGTACTTC	CASSLGPFPYEQYF
TRBV5-1	NA	TRBJ2-7	NA	16	TGCGCCAGCACCAATCCCGGGGTCAGGAGCTCCTACGAGCAGTACTTC	CASTNPGVRSSYEQYF
TRBV2	NA	TRBJ1-1	NA	11	TGTGCCAGCAAGGGGGACACTGAAGCTTTCTTT	CASKGDTEAFF
TRBV7-3	NA	TRBJ2-2	TRBD2	20	TGTGCCAGCAGCTTAACCCCCCGGACTAGCGGGAGGGCGGCCACCGGGGAGCTGTTTTTT	CASSLTPRTSGRAATGELFF
TRBV5-4	NA	TRBJ2-5	TRBD2	15	TGTGCCAGCACTCTGCGGGCCGCGGGAGGCGAGACCCAGTACTTC	CASTLRAAGGETQYF
TRBV27	NA	TRBJ2-5	TRBD2	16	TGTGCCAGCAGTCTCTGGACTAGCGGGACACAAGAGACCCAGTACTTC	CASSLWTSGTQETQYF
TRBV19	NA	TRBJ2-1	NA	13	TGTGCCAGTAGTATGCGGCGGGGAGGTGAGCAGTTCTTC	CASSMRRGGEQFF
TRBV29-1	once	TRBJ2-3	TRBD1	14	TGCAGCGTTGCACAGGGGGCGGTCACAGATACGCAGTATTTT	CSVAQGAVTDTQYF
TRBV28	NA	TRBJ1-4	TRBD1	16	TGTGCCAGCAGACCCGACAGGGTACGGAGTAATGAAAAACTGTTTTTT	CASRPDRVRSNEKLFF
TRBV9	NA	TRBJ2-1	TRBD2	17	TGTGCCAGCAGCGTAGCTTCCTGGGCGCGGGAGTTGGGTGAGCAGTTCTTC	CASSVASWARELGEQFF
TRBV19	NA	TRBJ1-2	TRBD1	14	TGTGCCAGTAGTAGGAACTTAGGGACAGAGGGCTACACCTTC	CASSRNLGTEGYTF
TRBV29-1	NA	TRBJ1-3	NA	12	TGCAGCGCAGCGGTCTCTGGAAACACCATATATTTT	CSAAVSGNTIYF
TRBV4-2	NA	TRBJ2-7	NA	15	TGTGCCAGCAGCCAAGACCTAAACTCGGCGGGGGAGCAGTACTTC	CASSQDLNSAGEQYF
TRBV24-1	few	TRBJ2-3	TRBD2	14	TGTGCCACCAGTGAGGCGAAGGGAGGGGATACGCAGTATTTT	CATSEAKGGDTQYF
TRBV7-7	NA	TRBJ2-1	NA	15	TGTGCCAGCAGCGTCCGGGACGACGCAGAAGGTGAGCAGTTCTTC	CASSVRDDAEGEQFF
TRBV3-1/TRBV3-2	NA	TRBJ1-4	NA	15	TGTGCCAGCAGCCAAGGTTGGGGAGGGAGTGAAAAACTGTTTTTT	CASSQGWGGSEKLFF
TRBV20-1	NA	TRBJ2-7	TRBD1	11	TGCAGTGCGTCGACAGGGTTCGAGCAGTACTTC	CSASTGFEQYF
TRBV7-2	NA	TRBJ1-4	NA	16	TGTGCCAGCAGCTTAGATTCCCATTCTCTGGGGGAAAAACTGTTTTTT	CASSLDSHSLGEKLFF
TRBV4-2	NA	TRBJ2-7	TRBD1	17	TGTGCCAGCAGCCATATAAACCGGGACAGGGACTCCTACGAGCAGTACTTC	CASSHINRDRDSYEQYF
TRBV19	NA	TRBJ1-3	NA	15	TGTGCCAGTAGAACCCGCGGGGGGGCTGGAAACACCATATATTTT	CASRTRGGAGNTIYF
TRBV12-3/TRBV12-4	NA	TRBJ2-5	TRBD1	12	TGTGCCAGCCTTCAGACAGGGGTGACCCAGTACTTC	CASLQTGVTQYF
TRBV3-1/TRBV3-2	NA	TRBJ2-1	NA	14	TGTGCCAGCAGCCAAGACGAGTTCTACAATGAGCAGTTCTTC	CASSQDEFYNEQFF
TRBV5-1	NA	TRBJ1-6	NA	18	TGCGCCAGCAGCTTAAACGGGCGGTGGGTAGAATATAATTCACCCCTCCACTTT	CASSLNGRWVEYNSPLHF